These 2 T cell receptor beta chains share one sample of origin, sequenced in a study of blood T cell repertoires in COVID-19. Sequencing used immunoSEQ multiplex PCR; TCRdb keeps in-frame clones, though not all of them. Seen here are roughly 190,000 clones, 82% observed once, and the top ten hold 7.8%. The sequencing input was peripheral blood. These receptors all come from a woman aged 55-69 years with COVID-19, enrolled during active disease.

The V and J genes are TRBV6-1 and TRBJ1-3; D perhaps matches TRBD1 (5 bases). CDR3 length equals 17 residues. The V gene lost 2 bases and the J gene lost 1 base, with 15 bases spanning the gap. CDR1 and CDR2 (germline): MNHNS, SASEGT. The DNA of the CDR3 is TGTGCCAGCAGTGAAAACATCTGGGGGGGATCTGGAAACACCATATATTTT. This sequence encodes CASSENIWGGSGNTIYF.

The rearrangement links TRBV4-1 to TRBJ1-1; D is perhaps TRBD1 (6 bases). Trimming cost V 0 bases and J 1 base, with 18 bases left between them. In germline, CDR1 is MGHRA, CDR2 YSYEKL. This CDR3 region has 18 residues. CDR3 amino acids: CASSQDIKGVLTNTEAFF. The DNA for the CDR3 is TGCGCCAGCAGCCAAGATATAAAGGGGGTACTGACGAACACTGAAGCTTTCTTT.